The 27 T cell receptor beta chains listed next were all sequenced from one sample in a study of blood T cell repertoires in COVID-19. The method was immunoSEQ multiplex PCR; TCRdb's version includes in-frame clones alone and lacks a portion of them. The sample lists hundreds of thousands of clones, almost 90% seen once, with about 14% in the top ten. The sequencing sample was made of PBMCs or T cells enriched from blood (not recorded which). The source of these receptors is a man aged 25 to 40 who had been exposed to COVID-19.

This chain uses TRBV12-3 or TRBV12-4 with TRBJ1-2; D gene unclear. The CDR3 runs 12 residues. Trimming pared 3 bases from V and 6 bases from J, leaving 8 bases between. The CDR3 DNA follows: TGTGCCAGCAGTTTCGTTCGAGATGGCTACACCTTC. Its protein product is CASSFVRDGYTF.

The V gene is TRBV7-9, the J gene TRBJ2-5; the match to TRBD1 covers 7 bases. With 5 bases clipped from V and 5 bases from J, the junction kept 8 bases outside the gene matches. CDR1 is SEHNR and CDR2 is FQNEAQ in the germline V gene (reference sequence). This CDR3 spans 14 amino acids. The CDR3 coding sequence is TGTGCCAGCAGCACACAGGGGAGATTCGAGACCCAGTACTTC. Protein sequence: CASSTQGRFETQYF.

This clone turned up a few times. This chain joins TRBV7-9 and TRBJ2-5, with no clear D. V was clipped by 1 base and J by 7 bases, with 7 bases between them. CDR1 and CDR2 from the germline V gene are SEHNR and FQNEAQ (reference sequence). This CDR3 is 12 amino acids long. The CDR3 here is CASSLELGTQYF. In DNA form, the CDR3 reads TGTGCCAGCAGCTTAGAACTCGGGACCCAGTACTTC.

This clone was detected once. The rearrangement links TRBV5-1 to TRBJ2-7; D may be TRBD1 (6 bases). This CDR3 spans 20 amino acids. V was pared by 0 bases and J by 3 bases, with 28 bases between. Looked up from germline, CDR1 is SGHRS and CDR2 is YFSETQ. CDR3 sequence reads: CASSLVQGSPESWALYEQYF. As DNA, the CDR3 is TGCGCCAGCAGCTTGGTCCAGGGGTCCCCCGAATCCTGGGCCCTCTACGAGCAGTACTTC.

The J gene is TRBJ1-2, the V gene TRBV18, with 7 bases identical to TRBD1. Germline trimming cut 2 bases from V and 4 bases from J; bases unmatched to any gene: 10. The CDR3 covers 16 residues. The germline gives CDR1 KGHSH, CDR2 LQKENI. CDR3 nucleotides: TGTGCCAGCTCACCAAAGTCACAGGGGCAACCCTATGGCTACACCTTC. This gives the protein CASSPKSQGQPYGYTF. The full variable domain, with the rest looked up from reference TRBV18 and TRBJ1-2, is NAGVMQNPRHLVRRRGQEARLRCSPMKGHSHVYWYRQLPEEGLKFMVYLQKENIIDESGMPKERFSAEFPKEGPSILRIQQVVRGDSAAYFCASSPKSQGQPYGYTFGSGTRLTVV.

CDR3 nucleotide sequence: TGCGCCAGCAGCCCCCCCATGTCCGGGTCCCCAACGCAGTATTTT. Translation: CASSPPMSGSPTQYF. The rearrangement uses TRBV4-1 and TRBJ2-3; no definite D call. This CDR3 is 15 amino acids long. The V gene's germline CDR1 is MGHRA and CDR2 YSYEKL. Trimming pared 4 bases from V and 9 bases from J, leaving 20 bases between.

The rearrangement joins TRBV6-5 to TRBJ1-4; possible D gene TRBD1, 6 bases. Germline CDR1 and CDR2: MNHEY and SVGAGI. V was cut by 0 bases and J by 5 bases, with 10 bases left in between. CDR3 length equals 15 residues. CDR3 coding DNA: TGTGCCAGCAGTTACTCGGGGGCCTCAAATGAAAAACTGTTTTTT. Its translation is CASSYSGASNEKLFF.

The rearrangement joins TRBV11-2 to TRBJ2-5; TRBD2 might be the D (6 bases). The length of the CDR3 is 16 residues. The germline V gene encodes CDR1 SGHAT and CDR2 FQNNGV. V dropped 2 bases and J dropped 4 bases, with 17 bases sitting between them. CDR3 sequence: CASSLYPGGGGETQYF. As DNA, the CDR3 is TGTGCCAGCAGCTTATATCCCGGGGGAGGTGGAGAGACCCAGTACTTC.

This clone was counted once. The chain recombines TRBV5-1 with TRBJ2-5, with TRBD2 matching over 8 bases. The CDR3 contains 15 residues. Unmatched junction bases numbered 16, after V lost 9 bases and J lost 6 bases. Germline CDR1 and CDR2: SGHRS and YFSETQ. The CDR3 DNA follows: TGCGCCACCGAAACAACAAGTAGCGGGGCAAAGACCCAGTACTTC. As protein: CATETTSSGAKTQYF.

The chain uses TRBV7-2 and TRBJ2-5, with TRBD2 matching over 8 bases. Germline loops: CDR1 SGHTA, CDR2 FQGNSA. Unmatched junction bases numbered 5, after V lost 6 bases and J lost 5 bases. CDR3 length equals 13 residues. The CDR3 DNA is TGTGCCAGCAGAAAAGCGGGGGAGGAGACCCAGTACTTC. Its translation is CASRKAGEETQYF.

V gene TRBV19 combines with J gene TRBJ2-5; 8 bases align to TRBD2. CDR3 length: 14 amino acids. Germline V gene sequence: CDR1 LNHDA, CDR2 SQIVND (reference sequence). The V gene end was trimmed by 5 bases and the J gene end by 2 bases; junction bases not matched to a gene: 4. CDR3 coding DNA: TGTGCCAGTAGTGGGCTAGCGGGTCAAGAGACCCAGTACTTC. It translates to CASSGLAGQETQYF.

CDR3 protein: CASSLGRLDPRETQYF. The DNA of the CDR3 is TGTGCCAGCAGCTTAGGCCGACTAGACCCCCGAGAGACCCAGTACTTC. The V gene is TRBV11-3, the J gene TRBJ2-5; maybe TRBD2 (6 bases). Between the trimmed V and J ends, which lost 1 base and 4 bases, there was a span of 16 bases. This CDR3 region has 16 residues. Germline V gene sequence: CDR1 SGHNT, CDR2 YENEEA.

The rearrangement uses TRBV7-2 and TRBJ1-6; the D is unclear. Trimming took off 6 bases at V and 9 bases at J, with 12 bases between the two ends. Germline V gives CDR1 SGHTA, CDR2 FQGNSA. The CDR3 has 13 amino acids. CDR3: CASRIESGSPLHF. The CDR3 nucleotides read TGTGCCAGCAGAATAGAAAGCGGTTCACCCCTCCACTTT.

This clone was seen only once. The genes are TRBV19 and TRBJ2-5, with TRBD1 matching 7 bases. This CDR3 has 15 amino acids. Germline trimming cut 5 bases from V and 2 bases from J; bases unmatched to any gene: 8. Per the germline V gene, CDR1 is LNHDA and CDR2 is SQIVND (reference sequence). This chain's CDR3 is CASSSMGQTQETQYF. As DNA, the CDR3 is TGTGCCAGTAGTTCGATGGGACAGACTCAAGAGACCCAGTACTTC.

This clone showed up just a few times. V usage is TRBV11-2 and J usage is TRBJ1-6, with 9 bases lining up with TRBD1. The junction had 12 bases not matched to a gene; V was cut back by 5 bases and J by 7 bases. The CDR3 consists of 17 residues. Germline loops: CDR1 SGHAT, CDR2 FQNNGV. CDR3 in amino acids: CASSTGGWYTANSPLHF. The CDR3 region has the DNA TGTGCCAGCAGCACAGGGGGCTGGTATACTGCAAATTCACCCCTCCACTTT. The entire variable domain, with the rest obtained from reference TRBV11-2 and TRBJ1-6, is as follows: EAGVAQSPRYKIIEKRQSVAFWCNPISGHATLYWYQQILGQGPKLLIQFQNNGVVDDSQLPKDRFSAERLKGVDSTLKIQPAKLEDSAVYLCASSTGGWYTANSPLHFGNGTRLTVT.

The chain recombines TRBV15 with TRBJ2-5, with D possibly matching TRBD2 (6 bases). The CDR3 has 15 amino acids. Germline V lookup: CDR1 LNHNV, CDR2 YYDKDF (reference sequence). With 4 bases removed from V and 5 bases from J, the gap between germline ends came to 17 bases. In DNA, the CDR3 is TGTGCCACCAGCAAAGGGACTCCCCAGGAGGAGACCCAGTACTTC. Translated: CATSKGTPQEETQYF.

This chain links TRBV7-9 with TRBJ2-7, with 7 nucleotides matching TRBD1. With V trimmed by 5 bases and J by 1 base, 5 bases remained unmatched. The CDR3 consists of 14 residues. Looked up from germline, CDR1 is SEHNR and CDR2 is FQNEAQ (reference sequence). Here the CDR3 reads CASSKGGQSYEQYF. The CDR3 DNA is TGTGCCAGCAGCAAAGGGGGACAGTCCTACGAGCAGTACTTC. Filled out from reference TRBV7-9 and TRBJ2-7, the complete variable domain reads DTGVSQNPRHKITKRGQNVTFRCDPISEHNRLYWYRQTLGQGPEFLTYFQNEAQLEKSRLLSDRFSAERPKGSFSTLEIQRTEQGDSAMYLCASSKGGQSYEQYFGPGTRLTVT.

V usage is TRBV2 and J usage is TRBJ1-6; no clear D gene. Germline V CDR1 and CDR2: SNHLY, FYNNEI. Deletions cut 3 bases from V and 4 bases from J, with 10 bases between. CDR3 length: 15 residues. The CDR3 sequence: CASSDQRPYNSPLHF. CDR3 coding DNA: TGTGCCAGCAGTGATCAGCGCCCTTATAATTCACCCCTCCACTTT.

V is TRBV5-1 and J is TRBJ1-2, with TRBD1 as a possible D gene (5 bases). This CDR3 is 14 amino acids long. Germline CDR1 reads SGHRS; CDR2 reads YFSETQ. V was trimmed by 4 bases and J by 4 bases, leaving 14 bases between them. CDR3 loop: CASSADTGGYGYTF. As DNA, the CDR3 is TGCGCCAGCAGCGCGGACACCGGCGGCTATGGCTACACCTTC. The full variable domain, its missing parts supplied by reference TRBV5-1 and TRBJ1-2, is KAGVTQTPRYLIKTRGQQVTLSCSPISGHRSVSWYQQTPGQGLQFLFEYFSETQRNKGNFPGRFSGRQFSNSRSEMNVSTLELGDSALYLCASSADTGGYGYTFGSGTRLTVV.

The genes are TRBV3-1 (or the pseudogene TRBV3-2) and TRBJ2-4; 10 nucleotides line up with TRBD2. J was trimmed by 3 bases and V by 5 bases; bases with no gene match: 13. CDR1 and CDR2 (germline): LGHDT, YNNKEL (reference sequence). The CDR3 loop spans 18 amino acids. CDR3 sequence reads: CASSETERGGWGKNIQYF. The CDR3 bases are TGTGCCAGCAGCGAGACCGAGCGGGGGGGTTGGGGCAAAAACATTCAGTACTTC.

This clone is a singleton in its sample. The chain uses TRBV29-1 and TRBJ1-6; no reliable D call. Germline values: CDR1 SQVTM, CDR2 ANQGSEA. Trimming pared 5 bases from V and 7 bases from J, leaving 12 bases between. CDR3 length: 13 residues. The CDR3 here is CSVLEQTNSPLHF. The CDR3 nucleotides read TGCAGCGTTTTAGAACAGACCAATTCACCCCTCCACTTT. Full variable domain (missing parts from reference TRBV29-1 and TRBJ1-6): SAVISQKPSRDICQRGTSLTIQCQVDSQVTMMFWYRQQPGQSLTLIATANQGSEATYESGFVIDKFPISRPNLTFSTLTVSNMSPEDSSIYLCSVLEQTNSPLHFGNGTRLTVT.

V usage is TRBV12-3 or TRBV12-4 and J usage is TRBJ1-2, with TRBD1 matching over 8 bases. This CDR3 has 13 amino acids. J was trimmed by 7 bases and V by 5 bases; bases with no gene match: 6. The CDR3 region has the DNA TGTGCCAGCAGTCACCAGGGGGCGCGTGGCTACACCTTC. The encoded protein is CASSHQGARGYTF.

The V and J genes are TRBV11-2 and TRBJ1-3; no clear D. Germline V CDR1 and CDR2: SGHAT, FQNNGV. The length of the CDR3 is 15 residues. Trimming removed 0 bases at V and 0 bases at J, with 6 bases between. In DNA, the CDR3 is TGTGCCAGCAGCTTAGATCGAGCCTCTGGAAACACCATATATTTT. This codes for CASSLDRASGNTIYF.

The J gene is TRBJ1-5, the V gene TRBV6-5, with D unresolved. The ends were cut back, 0 bases at V and 6 bases at J, with 6 bases in the middle. CDR1 is MNHEY and CDR2 is SVGAGI in the germline V gene. This CDR3 region has 13 residues. CDR3 sequence (DNA): TGTGCCAGCAGTTACTCGAGGGTTCAGCCCCAGCATTTT. Protein product: CASSYSRVQPQHF.

The chain carries TRBV13 and TRBJ1-1; 9 nucleotides match TRBD1. The CDR3 length is 15 residues. Trimming at V came to 3 bases and at J to 4 bases, leaving 6 bases not matched to a gene. The germline gives CDR1 PRHDT, CDR2 FYEKMQ (reference sequence). CDR3 region: CASSFLTTGGTEAFF. The CDR3 region has the DNA TGTGCCAGCAGCTTCCTGACGACAGGGGGCACTGAAGCTTTCTTT.

The chain carries TRBV24-1 and TRBJ1-5, with 7 nucleotides matching TRBD1. In germline, CDR1 is KGHDR, CDR2 SFDVKD. J lost 5 bases, V lost 4 bases, and 1 base had no gene match. This CDR3 contains 13 residues. CDR3 sequence (DNA): TGTGCCACCAGTGAAGGGACAGATCAGCCCCAGCATTTT. This gives the protein CATSEGTDQPQHF.

In the case of this clone: At the DNA level, this CDR3 is encoded by other sequences in the same sample as well. The chain couples TRBV12-3 or TRBV12-4 to TRBJ1-5; 7 bases align to TRBD1. Trimming cost V 6 bases and J 2 bases; bases outside gene matches: 1. CDR3 length: 13 residues. This CDR3 is CASRGTGNQPQHF. In DNA, the CDR3 is TGTGCCAGCAGGGGGACAGGCAATCAGCCCCAGCATTTT.